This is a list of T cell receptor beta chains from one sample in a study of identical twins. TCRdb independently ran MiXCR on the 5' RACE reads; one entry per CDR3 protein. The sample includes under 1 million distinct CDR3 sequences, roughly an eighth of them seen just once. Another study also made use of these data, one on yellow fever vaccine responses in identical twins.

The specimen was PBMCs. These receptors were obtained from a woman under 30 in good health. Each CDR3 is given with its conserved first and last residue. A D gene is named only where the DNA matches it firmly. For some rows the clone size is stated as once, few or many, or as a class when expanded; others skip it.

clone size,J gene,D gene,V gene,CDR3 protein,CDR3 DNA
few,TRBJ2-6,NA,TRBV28,CASSRALYSGANVLTF,TGTGCCAGCAGCAGGGCCCTCTACTCTGGGGCCAACGTCCTGACTTTC
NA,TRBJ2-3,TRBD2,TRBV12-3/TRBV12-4,CASCLFALAGFPYPDTQYF,TGTGCCAGCTGTTTATTTGCGCTAGCGGGATTCCCATACCCAGATACGCAGTATTTT
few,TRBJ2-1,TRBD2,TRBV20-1,CSAFGLAGDHEQFF,TGCAGTGCTTTTGGACTAGCGGGAGACCATGAGCAGTTCTTC
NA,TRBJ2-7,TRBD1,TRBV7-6,CASSPRGQGSEQYF,TGTGCCAGCAGCCCCAGGGGACAGGGCTCCGAGCAGTACTTC
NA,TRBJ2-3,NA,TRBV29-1,CSVGWAAPDTQYF,TGCAGCGTTGGATGGGCCGCCCCAGATACGCAGTATTTT
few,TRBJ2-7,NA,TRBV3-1,CASSPIAQPWERQYF,TGTGCCAGCAGCCCCATCGCGCAGCCCTGGGAACGGCAGTACTTC
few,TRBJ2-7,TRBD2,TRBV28,CASSSGGPIYSYEQYF,TGTGCCAGCAGCTCGGGGGGTCCGATTTACTCCTACGAGCAGTACTTC
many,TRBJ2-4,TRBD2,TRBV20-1,CSASTSGVKNIQYF,TGCAGTGCTAGCACTAGCGGGGTCAAAAACATTCAGTACTTC
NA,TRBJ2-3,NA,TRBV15,CATSRRRGGSTDTQYF,TGTGCCACCAGCAGACGACGAGGGGGGAGCACAGATACGCAGTATTTT
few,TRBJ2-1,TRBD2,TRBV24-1,CATSGAGEYNEQFF,TGTGCCACCAGTGGGGCGGGAGAATACAATGAGCAGTTCTTC
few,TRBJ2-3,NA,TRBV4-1,CASSPQLASSTDTQYF,TGCGCCAGCAGCCCTCAGTTAGCTTCTAGCACAGATACGCAGTATTTT
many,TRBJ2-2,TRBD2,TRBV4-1,CASSRVGGKTTGELFF,TGCGCCAGCAGCCGCGTCGGGGGGAAGACGACCGGGGAGCTGTTTTTT
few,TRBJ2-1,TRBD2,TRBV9,CASSPLGTSGYNEQFF,TGTGCCAGCAGCCCTTTAGGGACTAGTGGTTACAATGAGCAGTTCTTC
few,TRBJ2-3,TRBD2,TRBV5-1,CASSLRTSGQTTDTQYF,TGCGCCAGCAGCTTGAGGACTAGCGGACAAACCACAGATACGCAGTATTTT
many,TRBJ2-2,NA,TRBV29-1,CSVKGGRDTGELFF,TGCAGCGTCAAAGGGGGGCGCGACACCGGGGAGCTGTTTTTT
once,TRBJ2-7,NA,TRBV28,CASSTRGSIPYEQYF,TGTGCCAGCAGCACCCGGGGTAGTATCCCCTACGAGCAGTACTTC
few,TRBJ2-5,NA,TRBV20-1,CSARGEGPETQYF,TGCAGTGCCAGGGGGGAGGGGCCAGAGACCCAGTACTTC
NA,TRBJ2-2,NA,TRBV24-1,CATSDRAGELFF,TGTGCCACCAGTGACCGCGCCGGGGAGCTGTTTTTT
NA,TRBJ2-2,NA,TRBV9,CASSVGGMMDFAGELFF,TGTGCCAGCAGCGTAGGGGGCATGATGGATTTCGCCGGGGAGCTGTTTTTT
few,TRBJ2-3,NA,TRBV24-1,CATSDLKGTFSPTDTQYF,TGTGCCACCAGTGATTTAAAAGGGACCTTTTCCCCCACAGATACGCAGTATTTT
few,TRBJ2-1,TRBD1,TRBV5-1,CASSFQPRLPGQSSYNEQFF,TGCGCCAGCAGCTTCCAACCCCGCTTACCGGGACAGAGCTCCTACAATGAGCAGTTTTTC
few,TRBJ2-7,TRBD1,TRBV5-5,CASSLGTGGFDEQYF,TGTGCCAGCAGCTTGGGGACAGGGGGCTTCGACGAGCAGTACTTC
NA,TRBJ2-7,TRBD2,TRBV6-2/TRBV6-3,CASRDLGLAGWEQYF,TGTGCCAGCAGAGACCTGGGACTAGCGGGATGGGAGCAGTACTTC
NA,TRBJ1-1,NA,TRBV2,CASSYVGQRWAFF,TGTGCCAGCTCGTATGTTGGACAGCGGTGGGCTTTCTTT
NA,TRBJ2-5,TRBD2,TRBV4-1,CASSQTSGHVETQYF,TGCGCCAGCAGCCAGACTAGCGGCCATGTAGAGACCCAGTACTTC
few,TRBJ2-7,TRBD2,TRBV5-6,CASSASGRVEQYF,TGTGCCAGCAGCGCTAGCGGGAGGGTCGAGCAGTACTTC
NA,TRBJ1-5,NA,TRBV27,CASSLLSGGRRYSNQPQHF,TGTGCCAGCAGTTTGCTTAGTGGGGGCAGAAGGTATAGCAATCAGCCCCAGCATTTT
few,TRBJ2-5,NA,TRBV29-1,CGGDTQETQYF,TGCGGGGGTGACACCCAAGAGACCCAGTACTTC
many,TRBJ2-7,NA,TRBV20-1,CSAAGPSSYEQYF,TGCAGTGCTGCAGGACCGAGCTCCTACGAGCAGTACTTC
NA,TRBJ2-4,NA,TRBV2,CASSDPSRLAKNIQYF,TGTGCCAGCAGTGACCCAAGCAGACTAGCCAAAAACATTCAGTACTTC